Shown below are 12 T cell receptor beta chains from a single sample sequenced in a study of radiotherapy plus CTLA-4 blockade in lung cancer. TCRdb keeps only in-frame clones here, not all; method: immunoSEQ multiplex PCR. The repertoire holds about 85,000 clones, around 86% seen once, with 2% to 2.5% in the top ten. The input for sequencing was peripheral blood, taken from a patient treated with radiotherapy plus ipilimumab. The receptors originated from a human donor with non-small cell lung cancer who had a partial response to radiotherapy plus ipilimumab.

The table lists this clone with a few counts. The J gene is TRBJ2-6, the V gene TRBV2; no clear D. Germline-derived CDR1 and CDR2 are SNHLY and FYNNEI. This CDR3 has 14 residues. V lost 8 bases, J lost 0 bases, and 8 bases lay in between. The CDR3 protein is CASQSFSGANVLTF. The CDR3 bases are TGTGCCAGCCAGTCATTCTCTGGGGCCAACGTCCTGACTTTC.

CDR3: CASSLDGSGPHNEQFF. The CDR3 nucleotides are TGTGCCAGCAGCTTAGATGGTAGCGGGCCTCACAATGAGCAGTTCTTC. The chain employs TRBV11-2 and TRBJ2-1; 7 nucleotides agree with TRBD2. J lost 5 bases, V lost 0 bases, and 7 bases had no gene match. Germline CDR1 and CDR2: SGHAT and FQNNGV. The CDR3 runs to 16 residues.

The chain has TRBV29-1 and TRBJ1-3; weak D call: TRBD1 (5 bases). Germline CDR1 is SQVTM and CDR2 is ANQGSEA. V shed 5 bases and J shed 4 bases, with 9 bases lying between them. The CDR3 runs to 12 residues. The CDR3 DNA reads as TGCAGCGTTAGGGGCCTGGGAAACACCATATATTTT. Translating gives CSVRGLGNTIYF.

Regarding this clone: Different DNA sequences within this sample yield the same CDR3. The CDR3 bases are TGTGCCAGCAGGGAGGGACCTCAAAATCAGCCCCAGCATTTT. Translating it yields CASREGPQNQPQHF. The chain has TRBV28 and TRBJ1-5; TRBD1 might be the D (5 bases). V shed 6 bases and J shed 4 bases, with 13 bases lying between them. The CDR3 has 14 amino acids. Germline loops: CDR1 MDHEN, CDR2 SYDVKM.

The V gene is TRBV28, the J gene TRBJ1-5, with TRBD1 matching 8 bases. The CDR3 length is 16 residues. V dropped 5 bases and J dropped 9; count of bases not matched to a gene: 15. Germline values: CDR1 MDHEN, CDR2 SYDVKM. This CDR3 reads CASSRRETGAGWPQHF. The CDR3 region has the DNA TGTGCCAGCAGTCGAAGGGAGACAGGGGCAGGCTGGCCCCAGCATTTT.

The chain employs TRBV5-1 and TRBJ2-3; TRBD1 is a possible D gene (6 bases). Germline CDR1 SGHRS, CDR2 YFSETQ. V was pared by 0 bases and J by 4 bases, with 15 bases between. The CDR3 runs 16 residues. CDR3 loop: CASSLDLGTNPDTQYF. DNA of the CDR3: TGCGCCAGCAGCTTGGATCTCGGGACAAACCCAGATACGCAGTATTTT. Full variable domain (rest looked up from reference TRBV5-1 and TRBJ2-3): KAGVTQTPRYLIKTRGQQVTLSCSPISGHRSVSWYQQTPGQGLQFLFEYFSETQRNKGNFPGRFSGRQFSNSRSEMNVSTLELGDSALYLCASSLDLGTNPDTQYFGPGTRLTVL.

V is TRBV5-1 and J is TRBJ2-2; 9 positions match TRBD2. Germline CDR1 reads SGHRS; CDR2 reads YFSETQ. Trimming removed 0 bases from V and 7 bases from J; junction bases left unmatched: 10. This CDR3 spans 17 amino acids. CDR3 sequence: CASSLALVAGDVGELFF. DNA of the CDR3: TGCGCCAGCAGCTTGGCCTTAGTAGCGGGAGATGTCGGGGAGCTGTTTTTT.

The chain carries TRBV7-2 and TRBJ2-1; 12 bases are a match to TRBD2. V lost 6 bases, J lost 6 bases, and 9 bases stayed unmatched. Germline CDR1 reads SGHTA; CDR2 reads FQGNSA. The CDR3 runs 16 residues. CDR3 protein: CASSSTSGSTFNEQFF. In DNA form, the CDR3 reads TGTGCCAGCAGTTCGACTAGCGGGAGCACCTTCAATGAGCAGTTCTTC.

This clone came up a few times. DNA for the CDR3: TGTGCCAGCAGTCCAACAGGGCGGAATCAGCCCCAGCATTTT. This translates into CASSPTGRNQPQHF. This chain connects TRBV28 to TRBJ1-5, with D possibly TRBD1 on 6 matching bases. Per germline, CDR1 MDHEN and CDR2 SYDVKM. V was shortened by 5 bases and J by 4 bases, with 12 bases between the two germline ends. The CDR3 extends over 14 amino acids.

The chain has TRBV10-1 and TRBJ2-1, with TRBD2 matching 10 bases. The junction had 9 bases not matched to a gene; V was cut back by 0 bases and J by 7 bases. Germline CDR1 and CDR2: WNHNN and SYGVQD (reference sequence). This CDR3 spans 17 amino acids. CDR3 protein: CASSESPPSGSLNEQFF. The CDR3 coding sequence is TGCGCCAGCAGTGAGTCTCCCCCTAGCGGGAGTCTAAATGAGCAGTTCTTC.

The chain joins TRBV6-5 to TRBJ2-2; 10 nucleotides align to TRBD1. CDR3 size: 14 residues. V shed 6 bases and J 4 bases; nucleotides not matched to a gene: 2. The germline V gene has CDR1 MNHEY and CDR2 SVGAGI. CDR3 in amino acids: CASSGQGGTGELFF. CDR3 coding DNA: TGTGCCAGCAGCGGACAGGGGGGCACCGGGGAGCTGTTTTTT.

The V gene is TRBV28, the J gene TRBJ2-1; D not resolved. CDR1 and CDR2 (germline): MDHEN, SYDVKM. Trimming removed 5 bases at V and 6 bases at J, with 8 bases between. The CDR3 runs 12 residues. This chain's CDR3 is CASSEEPNEQFF. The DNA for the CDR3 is TGTGCCAGCAGTGAAGAGCCCAATGAGCAGTTCTTC. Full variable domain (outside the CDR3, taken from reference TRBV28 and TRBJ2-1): DVKVTQSSRYLVKRTGEKVFLECVQDMDHENMFWYRQDPGLGLRLIYFSYDVKMKEKGDIPEGYSVSREKKERFSLILESASTNQTSMYLCASSEEPNEQFFGPGTRLTVL.